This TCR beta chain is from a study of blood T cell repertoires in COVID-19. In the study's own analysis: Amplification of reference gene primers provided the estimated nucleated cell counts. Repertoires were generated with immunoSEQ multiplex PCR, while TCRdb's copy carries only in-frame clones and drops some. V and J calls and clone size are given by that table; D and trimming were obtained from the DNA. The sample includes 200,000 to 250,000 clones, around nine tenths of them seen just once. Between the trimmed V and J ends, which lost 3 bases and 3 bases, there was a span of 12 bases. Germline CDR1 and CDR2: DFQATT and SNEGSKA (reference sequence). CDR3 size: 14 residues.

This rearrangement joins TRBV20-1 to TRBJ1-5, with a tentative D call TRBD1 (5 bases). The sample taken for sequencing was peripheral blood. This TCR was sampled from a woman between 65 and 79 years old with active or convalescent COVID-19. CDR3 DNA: TGCAGTGCTAGTGAGGGGCAGCTCAATCAGCCCCAGCATTTT. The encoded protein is CSASEGQLNQPQHF.